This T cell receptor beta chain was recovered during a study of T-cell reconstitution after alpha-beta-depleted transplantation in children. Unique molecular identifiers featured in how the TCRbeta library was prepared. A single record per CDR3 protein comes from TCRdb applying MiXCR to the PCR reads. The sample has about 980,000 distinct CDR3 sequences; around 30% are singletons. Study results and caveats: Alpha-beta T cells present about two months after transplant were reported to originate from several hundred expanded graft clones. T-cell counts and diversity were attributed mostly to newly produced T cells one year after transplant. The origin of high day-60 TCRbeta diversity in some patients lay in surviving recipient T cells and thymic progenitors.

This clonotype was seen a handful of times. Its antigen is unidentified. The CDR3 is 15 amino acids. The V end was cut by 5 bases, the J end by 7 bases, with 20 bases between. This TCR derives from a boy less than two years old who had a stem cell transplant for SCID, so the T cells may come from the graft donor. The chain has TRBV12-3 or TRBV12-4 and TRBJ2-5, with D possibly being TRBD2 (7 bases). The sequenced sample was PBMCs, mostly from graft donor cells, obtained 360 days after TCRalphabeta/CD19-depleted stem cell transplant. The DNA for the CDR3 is TGTGCCAGCAGTCTCCCCGGGGGGCGCGTAGGGACCCAGTACTTC. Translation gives CASSLPGGRVGTQYF.